These T cell receptor beta chains were read from a single sample in a study of T cells after yellow fever vaccination. TCRdb reprocessed the 5' RACE reads via MiXCR and lists one record per CDR3 protein. This table has some 200,000 distinct CDR3 sequences, more than 3% appearing once. The sequenced sample was CD4+ T cells sorted from PBMCs, obtained 10 days after the yellow fever booster vaccination. These receptors originate from a man between 18 and 29 years old who received the YFV17D yellow fever vaccine. CDR3s include the opening cysteine and the closing phenylalanine or tryptophan. D genes are given only for firm matches. The size entry is marked missing in some rows and otherwise reads once, few, many or a size class.

TRBD1 TRBJ2-3 14 NA TRBV5-1 TGCGCCAGCACGTTGACAGGGGGGGTGCATACGCAGTATTTT CASTLTGGVHTQYF
NA TRBJ1-2 15 many TRBV20-1 TGCAGTGCTAGAGATGTTTTAGGGGCTGTAGGAGGCTACACCTTC CSARDVLGAVGGYTF
NA TRBJ1-4 16 many TRBV18 TGTGCCAGCTCATCCTACACAGGGAAGTTATTTGAAAAACTGTTTTTT CASSSYTGKLFEKLFF
TRBD1 TRBJ1-5 14 many TRBV6-2/TRBV6-3 TGTGCCAGCGGGGACAGGGGCGCTAATCAGCCCCAGCATTTT CASGDRGANQPQHF
TRBD1 TRBJ2-5 16 many TRBV7-2 TGTGCCAGCAGCAACACCGGGACAGGGTTGGGGGAGACCCAGTACTTC CASSNTGTGLGETQYF
TRBD2 TRBJ2-3 15 many TRBV7-2 TGTGCCAGCAGCCGGGACTACCTATCCACAGATACGCAGTATTTT CASSRDYLSTDTQYF
NA TRBJ1-1 13 few TRBV20-1 TGCAGTGCTAGGGGGGCGCTGAACACTGAAGCTTTCTTT CSARGALNTEAFF
NA TRBJ1-3 14 many TRBV5-1 TGCGCCAGCAGCTTGGACAGCTCTGGAAACACCATATATTTT CASSLDSSGNTIYF
TRBD1 TRBJ1-2 14 NA TRBV5-1 TGCGCCAGCAGCGGCGGACAGGCTCTATCGGGCTACACCTTC CASSGGQALSGYTF
NA TRBJ1-1 13 NA TRBV20-1 TGCAGTGCTAGGAAGGACATCAACACTGAAGCTTTCTTT CSARKDINTEAFF
NA TRBJ1-3 16 few TRBV5-1 TGCGCCAGCAGCTTGGCCGTACGGAGCTCTGGAAACACCATATATTTT CASSLAVRSSGNTIYF
TRBD2 TRBJ2-1 15 NA TRBV20-1 TGCAGTGCTAGAGACACTAGCGGGGGGGCCAGTGAGCAGTTCTTC CSARDTSGGASEQFF
NA TRBJ2-2 17 many TRBV12-3/TRBV12-4 TGTGCCAGCAGTTTGCAGGGGACGATGTTTGTTGCCGGGGAGCTGTTTTTT CASSLQGTMFVAGELFF
NA TRBJ1-5 15 NA TRBV12-3/TRBV12-4 TGTGCCAGCAGTCCCCGGCGCCAAGGCAATCAGCCCCAGCATTTT CASSPRRQGNQPQHF
NA TRBJ1-4 15 NA TRBV20-1 TGCAGTGCCCTGAGCCGGTGGCCAACTAATGAAAAACTGTTTTTT CSALSRWPTNEKLFF
NA TRBJ2-1 14 few TRBV4-3 TGCGCCAGCAGCCAAGAGCCAGGGGCAAATGAGCAGTTCTTC CASSQEPGANEQFF
TRBD2 TRBJ2-3 16 few TRBV9 TGTGCCAGCAGCAAGGGACTAGCGGGGGTCTTGGATACGCAGTATTTT CASSKGLAGVLDTQYF
NA TRBJ2-2 16 NA TRBV4-1 TGCGCCAGCAGCCAAGTAGACCTCTTGACAGTCGGGGAGCTGTTTTTT CASSQVDLLTVGELFF
NA TRBJ2-7 16 many TRBV7-2 TGTGCCAGCAGCCCTGGTGGGGGGGCTAGCTCCTACGAGCAGTACTTC CASSPGGGASSYEQYF
TRBD1 TRBJ2-1 16 few TRBV15 TGTGCCACCAGCAGAGAAAGGGACAGGGTGGGCAATGAGCAGTTCTTC CATSRERDRVGNEQFF
TRBD1 TRBJ1-4 15 many TRBV19 TGTGCCAGTGGGGGACAGTCGGCAACTAATGAAAAACTGTTTTTT CASGGQSATNEKLFF
TRBD1 TRBJ1-4 15 NA TRBV6-6 TGTGCCAGCAGTTACTCGACAGGGGACGGTGAAAAACTGTTTTTT CASSYSTGDGEKLFF
TRBD2 TRBJ2-2 20 many TRBV4-2 TGTGCCAGCAGCCAAGACCCCGAGGTAGCGGGGGGGCGGGGCACCGGGGAGCTGTTTTTT CASSQDPEVAGGRGTGELFF
NA TRBJ1-2 16 NA TRBV6-2/TRBV6-3 TGTGCCAGCAGTTCCGGGGAGCGCTATATTGGCTATGGCTACACCTTC CASSSGERYIGYGYTF
TRBD1 TRBJ1-5 13 many TRBV2 TGTGCCAGCAGGCGGGACAGTAATCAGCCCCAGCATTTT CASRRDSNQPQHF
TRBD2 TRBJ2-3 18 few TRBV6-1 TGTGCCAGCAGTGAGCTCCCGGGACTAGCGGGGAACCCAGATACGCAGTATTTT CASSELPGLAGNPDTQYF
TRBD1 TRBJ2-2 16 many TRBV18 TGTGCCAGCTCACCGTTCGAGGGGGCCGACACCGGGGAGCTGTTTTTT CASSPFEGADTGELFF
TRBD2 TRBJ2-1 16 many TRBV11-3 TGTGCCAGCAGCTTAGGGACTAGCGGGGGGGCCAATGAGCAGTTCTTC CASSLGTSGGANEQFF
NA TRBJ1-1 15 many TRBV10-2 TGCGCCAGCAGTGACCCCGGGATGATGAACACTGAAGCTTTCTTT CASSDPGMMNTEAFF
NA TRBJ1-2 14 few TRBV7-9 TGTGCCAGCAGCTTCGGGACAACTAACTATGGCTACACCTTC CASSFGTTNYGYTF
NA TRBJ2-1 16 NA TRBV18 TGTGCCAGCTCACCAGGGCGAGTTGGCGCAGAACCTCAGCGGTTCTTC CASSPGRVGAEPQRFF
NA TRBJ2-7 16 NA TRBV6-2/TRBV6-3 TGTGCCAGCAGTCCCCGCAGGGGTATCACCTCCTACGAGCAGTACTTC CASSPRRGITSYEQYF
NA TRBJ2-3 17 many TRBV5-4 TGTGCCAGCAGCCAATTACTAGGGGCGGGGCTCACAGATACGCAGTATTTT CASSQLLGAGLTDTQYF
NA TRBJ2-1 12 NA TRBV29-1 TGCAGCGTTGAAAGTAGGACTGGTGAGCAGTTCTTC CSVESRTGEQFF
NA TRBJ1-1 16 few TRBV5-1 TGCGCCAGCAGCACTGGGGCTTCGTCGGAGAACACTGAAGCTTTCTTT CASSTGASSENTEAFF
NA TRBJ2-3 16 many TRBV10-3 TGTGCCATCAGTGAGTCTTGGGGGAGGAGCACAGATACGCAGTATTTT CAISESWGRSTDTQYF
NA TRBJ2-2 16 many TRBV9 TGTGCCAGCAGCGTAGGGGCCGGGGCCTACACCGGGGAGCTGTTTTTT CASSVGAGAYTGELFF
TRBD1 TRBJ2-1 17 many TRBV10-3 TGTGCCATCGTTTGGACAGGGGCTCTTGATTCTACGAATGAGCAGTTCTTC CAIVWTGALDSTNEQFF
NA TRBJ1-1 15 many TRBV6-6 TGTGCCAGCACCGGGGCAGGGTCCATGAAGACTGAAGCTTTCTTT CASTGAGSMKTEAFF
NA TRBJ2-5 12 many TRBV7-2 TGTGCCAGCAGCTTCTTGCGGGAGACCCAGTACTTC CASSFLRETQYF
TRBD2 TRBJ2-4 15 few TRBV3-1 TGTGCCAGCAGCCTCGGGACTAGCGGGGGTCACATTCAGTACTTC CASSLGTSGGHIQYF
NA TRBJ2-1 13 NA TRBV20-1 TGCAGTGCTAGGGGGGTAGGGTACAATGAGCAGTTCTTC CSARGVGYNEQFF
NA TRBJ1-4 16 many TRBV5-5 TGTGCCAGCAGCTCGGTGGGGCGTAGAGCTAATGAAAAACTGTTTTTT CASSSVGRRANEKLFF
NA TRBJ2-7 13 few TRBV5-1 TGCGCCAGCAGCTTCGAAGCTGACTACGAGCAGTACTTC CASSFEADYEQYF
TRBD1 TRBJ2-3 16 few TRBV6-2/TRBV6-3 TGTGCCAGCAGTTACGGGGACAGAGGAAGCACAGATACGCAGTATTTT CASSYGDRGSTDTQYF
NA TRBJ2-3 13 NA TRBV5-1 TGCGCCAGCAGCCCCCAGGTGGAAGATACGCAGTATTTT CASSPQVEDTQYF
TRBD1 TRBJ2-7 14 NA TRBV5-1 TGCGCCAGCAGCACCGGGACAGCCGCCTACGAGCAGTACTTC CASSTGTAAYEQYF
NA TRBJ2-5 13 NA TRBV20-1 TGCAGTGCCCCTGGGGTGGGGGCAGAGACCCAGTACTTC CSAPGVGAETQYF
NA TRBJ1-4 13 many TRBV18 TGTGCCAGCTCACCGTCAGAGGGCCTAGCACTGTTTTTT CASSPSEGLALFF
TRBD1 TRBJ2-5 18 many TRBV6-2/TRBV6-3 TGTGCCAGCAGTTACTCGATGATCCGACAGGGTAGGGAAGAGACCCAGTACTTC CASSYSMIRQGREETQYF
NA TRBJ1-2 13 many TRBV5-1 TGCGCCAGCAGCTTGCGCCAGGGAGATGGCTACACCTTC CASSLRQGDGYTF
NA TRBJ2-5 12 NA TRBV29-1 TGCAGCGTTCTAGACAGTAAAGAGACCCAGTACTTC CSVLDSKETQYF
TRBD2 TRBJ2-7 13 NA TRBV6-1 TGTGCCAGCAGTGAACGGGGGGGCTACGAGCAGTACTTC CASSERGGYEQYF
TRBD1 TRBJ2-3 15 many TRBV7-7 TGTGCTAGCAGCCTACAGGGGGCCCCCACAGATACGCAGTATTTT CASSLQGAPTDTQYF
NA TRBJ1-5 14 few TRBV10-3 TGTGCCATCAGTGTGTCGGTATTTGACCAGCCCCAGCATTTT CAISVSVFDQPQHF
NA TRBJ2-4 13 many TRBV6-5 TGTGCCAGCAGGAGCCCGCTGGAAAACATTCAGTACTTC CASRSPLENIQYF